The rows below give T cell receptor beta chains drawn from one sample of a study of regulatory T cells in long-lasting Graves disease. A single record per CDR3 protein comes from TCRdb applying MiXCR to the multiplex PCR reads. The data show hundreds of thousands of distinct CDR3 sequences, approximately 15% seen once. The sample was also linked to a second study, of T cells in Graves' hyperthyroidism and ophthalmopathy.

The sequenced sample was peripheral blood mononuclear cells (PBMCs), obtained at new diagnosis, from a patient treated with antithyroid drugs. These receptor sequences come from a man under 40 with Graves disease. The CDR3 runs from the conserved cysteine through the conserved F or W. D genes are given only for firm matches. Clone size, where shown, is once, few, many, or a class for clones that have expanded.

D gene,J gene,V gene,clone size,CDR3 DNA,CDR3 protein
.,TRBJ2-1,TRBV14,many,TGTGCCAGCAGCCAAGAACTGGGTGTGAATGAGCAGTTCTTC,CASSQELGVNEQFF
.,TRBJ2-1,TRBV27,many,TGTGCCAGCAAAAATGCGGGTGAGCAGTTCTTC,CASKNAGEQFF
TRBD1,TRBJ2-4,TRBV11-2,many,TGTGCCAGCAGCTTATCGGGACAGGGAAACATTCAGTACTTC,CASSLSGQGNIQYF
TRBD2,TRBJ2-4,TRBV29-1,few,TGCAGCGTTGAGACGGGAGGGGGGAGGAACATTCAGTACTTC,CSVETGGGRNIQYF
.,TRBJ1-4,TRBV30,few,TGTGCCTGTACGACCACGATGAAAAATTCTATGCTGTTTTTT,CACTTTMKNSMLFF
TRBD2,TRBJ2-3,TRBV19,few,TGTGCCAGTAGGAACCTGGGACTAGCGGGCACAGATACGCAGTATTTT,CASRNLGLAGTDTQYF
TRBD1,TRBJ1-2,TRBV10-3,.,TGTGCCATCAGTGAGAAAGGACAGGGGGCAAAGGATGGCTACACCTTC,CAISEKGQGAKDGYTF
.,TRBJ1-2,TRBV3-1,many,TGTGCCAGCAGCCAAGGGACCGCCTATGGCTACACCTTC,CASSQGTAYGYTF
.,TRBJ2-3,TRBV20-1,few,TGCAGTGCTGTGACCGAGGATACGCAGTATTTT,CSAVTEDTQYF
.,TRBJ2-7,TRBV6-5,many,TGTGCCAGCAGTTACTCGACCGTAGGGGGGACCTACGAGCAGTACTTC,CASSYSTVGGTYEQYF
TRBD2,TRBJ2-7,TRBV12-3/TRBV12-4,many,TGTGCCAGCAGTGGACTAGCGGGAGATAAAGAGCAGTACTTC,CASSGLAGDKEQYF
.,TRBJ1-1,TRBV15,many,TGTGCCGCCAGCAGGGATTGGGAAGCTTTCTTT,CAASRDWEAFF
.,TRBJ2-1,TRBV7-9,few,TGTGCCAGCAGCAGAGCGGACTCATTCGTCAATGAGCAGTTCTTC,CASSRADSFVNEQFF
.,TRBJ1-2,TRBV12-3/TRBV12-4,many,TGTGCCAGCAGTCCTAGCAGGATCGTTTTGTATGGCTACACCTTC,CASSPSRIVLYGYTF
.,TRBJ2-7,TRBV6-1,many,TGTGCCAGCAGTGAATATGGGCGGCGAGGTGACGAGCAGTACTTC,CASSEYGRRGDEQYF
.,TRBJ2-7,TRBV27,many,TGTGCCAGCAATGGGATCGGCGACGAGCAGTACTTC,CASNGIGDEQYF
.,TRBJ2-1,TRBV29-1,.,TGCAGCCCCAGGGTCTACAATGAGCAGTCCTTC,CSPRVYNEQSF
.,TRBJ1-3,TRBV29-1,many,TGCAGCGTTGAAACCAGTGGAAACACCATATATTTT,CSVETSGNTIYF
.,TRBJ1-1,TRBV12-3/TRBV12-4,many,TGTGCCAGCAGTTTAAACTGGGGGGGACCTGAAGCTTTCTTT,CASSLNWGGPEAFF
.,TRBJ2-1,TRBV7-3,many,TGTGCCAGCAGCTTCGGCCAGTCTGGGCAGGGTAATAATGAGCAGTTCTTC,CASSFGQSGQGNNEQFF
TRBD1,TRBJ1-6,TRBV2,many,TGTGCCACCGCGGAGGGACAGGGTGGTTCACCCCTCCACTTT,CATAEGQGGSPLHF
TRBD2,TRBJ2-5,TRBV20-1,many,TGCAGTGCTAGTGGGCTAGCGGGCACGTCCCAAGAGACCCAGTACTTC,CSASGLAGTSQETQYF
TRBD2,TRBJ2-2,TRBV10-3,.,TGTGCCATCAGTGAAATGGGCGGGAGGGACACCGGGGAGCTGTTTTTT,CAISEMGGRDTGELFF
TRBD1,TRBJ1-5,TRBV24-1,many,TGTGCCACCAGTGACACGGGACAGGGACTCAATCAGCCCCAGCATTTT,CATSDTGQGLNQPQHF
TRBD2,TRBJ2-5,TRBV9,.,TGTGCCAGCAGCGCTCTCCCGGGGACTAGCGGCCAAGAGACCCAGTACTTC,CASSALPGTSGQETQYF
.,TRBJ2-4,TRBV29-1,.,TGCAGCGTTAAGACATTAGCCAAAAACATTCAGTACTTC,CSVKTLAKNIQYF
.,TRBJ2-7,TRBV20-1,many,TGCAGTGCCCCCAGCGGGCGAACTTCCTACGAGCAGTACTTC,CSAPSGRTSYEQYF
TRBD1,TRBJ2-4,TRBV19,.,TGTGCCAGTAGTCTCGACAGGGTGGTTCAGTACTTC,CASSLDRVVQYF
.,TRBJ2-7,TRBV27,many,TGTGCCAGCAGTTTAGGCAGTAGCCACGAGCAGTACTTC,CASSLGSSHEQYF